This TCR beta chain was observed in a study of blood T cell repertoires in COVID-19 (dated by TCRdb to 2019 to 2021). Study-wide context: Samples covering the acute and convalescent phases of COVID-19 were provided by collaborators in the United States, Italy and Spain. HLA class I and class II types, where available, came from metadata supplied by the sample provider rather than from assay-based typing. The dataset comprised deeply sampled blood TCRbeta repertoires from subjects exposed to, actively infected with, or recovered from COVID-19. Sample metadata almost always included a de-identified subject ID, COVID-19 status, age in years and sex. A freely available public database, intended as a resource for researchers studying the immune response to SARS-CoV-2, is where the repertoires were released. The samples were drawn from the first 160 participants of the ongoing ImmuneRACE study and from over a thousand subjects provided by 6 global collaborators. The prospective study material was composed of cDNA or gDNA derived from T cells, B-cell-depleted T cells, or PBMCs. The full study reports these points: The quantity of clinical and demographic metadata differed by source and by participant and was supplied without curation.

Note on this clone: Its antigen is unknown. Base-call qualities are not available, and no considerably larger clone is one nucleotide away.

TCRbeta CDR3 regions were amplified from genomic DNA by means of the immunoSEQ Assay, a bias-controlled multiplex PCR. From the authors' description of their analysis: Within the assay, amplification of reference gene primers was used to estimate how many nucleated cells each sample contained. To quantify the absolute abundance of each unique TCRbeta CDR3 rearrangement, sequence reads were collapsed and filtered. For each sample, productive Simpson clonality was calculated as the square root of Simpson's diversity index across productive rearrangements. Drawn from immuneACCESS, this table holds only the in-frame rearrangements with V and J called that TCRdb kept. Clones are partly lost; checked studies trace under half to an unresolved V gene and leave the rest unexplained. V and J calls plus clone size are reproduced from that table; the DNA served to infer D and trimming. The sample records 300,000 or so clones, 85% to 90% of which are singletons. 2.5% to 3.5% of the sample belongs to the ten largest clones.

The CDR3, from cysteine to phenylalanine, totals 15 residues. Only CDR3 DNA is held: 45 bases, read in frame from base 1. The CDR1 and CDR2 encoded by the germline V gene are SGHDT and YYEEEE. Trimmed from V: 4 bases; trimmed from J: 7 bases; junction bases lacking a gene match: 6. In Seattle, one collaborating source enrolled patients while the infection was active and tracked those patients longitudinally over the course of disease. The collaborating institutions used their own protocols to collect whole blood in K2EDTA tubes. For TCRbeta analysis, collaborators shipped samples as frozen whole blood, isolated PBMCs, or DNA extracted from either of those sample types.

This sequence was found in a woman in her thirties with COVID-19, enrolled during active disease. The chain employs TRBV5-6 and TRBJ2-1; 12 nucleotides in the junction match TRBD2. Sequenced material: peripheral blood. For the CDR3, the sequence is CASSPLAGGLNEQFF. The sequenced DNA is TGTGCCAGCAGCCCACTAGCGGGAGGACTGAATGAGCAGTTCTTC. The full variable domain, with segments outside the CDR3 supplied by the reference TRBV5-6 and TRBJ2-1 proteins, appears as DAGVTQSPTHLIKTRGQQVTLRCSPKSGHDTVSWYQQALGQGPQFIFQYYEEEERQRGNFPDRFSGHQFPNYSSELNVNALLLGDSALYLCASSPLAGGLNEQFFGPGTRLTVL.